These T cell receptor beta chains were read from a single sample in a study of blood T cell repertoires in COVID-19. The repertoire was sequenced with immunoSEQ multiplex PCR; TCRdb's copy has only in-frame clones and lacks some. The table records tens of thousands of clones, roughly 87% of them present only once. The sample comprised peripheral blood. The receptors originated from a human donor in a cohort sampled during active COVID-19. The donor label of this sample is uncertain. The CDR3 runs from the conserved cysteine through the conserved F or W. D genes are given only for firm matches. The size field is filled for only some rows; it gives once, few, many or a size class.

D gene	V gene	clone size	J gene	CDR3 protein	CDR3 DNA
TRBD1	TRBV11-2	-	TRBJ1-4	CASSQLGQATREKLFF	TGTGCCAGCAGCCAGTTAGGACAGGCCACTAGGGAAAAACTGTTTTTT
TRBD1	TRBV3-1/TRBV3-2	-	TRBJ1-2	CASSQLGRGDGGYTF	TGTGCCAGCAGCCAATTAGGCAGGGGGGATGGTGGCTACACCTTC
TRBD1	TRBV6-1	-	TRBJ2-1	CASSEAQGAVSSYNEQFF	TGTGCCAGCAGTGAAGCCCAGGGGGCAGTTAGCTCCTACAATGAGCAGTTCTTC
TRBD2	TRBV11-3	-	TRBJ2-5	CASSLAGEGTETQYF	TGTGCCAGCAGCCTAGCGGGGGAAGGTACAGAGACCCAGTACTTC
TRBD2	TRBV27	-	TRBJ2-3	CASSLLAGIGTQYF	TGTGCCAGCAGTTTACTAGCGGGGATAGGCACGCAGTATTTT
TRBD2	TRBV6-5	-	TRBJ2-1	CASSPRTSGGNEQFF	TGTGCCAGCAGTCCTCGGACTAGCGGGGGCAATGAGCAGTTCTTC
TRBD1	TRBV27	-	TRBJ1-2	CASSLSRTGGPYGYTF	TGTGCCAGCAGTTTATCAAGGACAGGGGGCCCCTATGGCTACACCTTC
TRBD1	TRBV7-2	-	TRBJ1-2	CASSSQGYGYTF	TGTGCCAGCAGCTCACAGGGGTATGGCTACACCTTC
TRBD1	TRBV30	-	TRBJ2-7	CAWNTSPATGAYEQYF	TGTGCCTGGAACACTTCCCCCGCGACAGGGGCCTACGAGCAGTACTTC
TRBD2	TRBV5-1	once	TRBJ2-1	CASSLAPGLAGYNEQFF	TGCGCCAGCAGCTTGGCACCGGGACTAGCGGGGTACAATGAGCAGTTCTTC
-	TRBV6-1	-	TRBJ2-7	CASSEAGGATYEQYF	TGTGCCAGCAGTGAAGCTGGCGGGGCCACCTACGAGCAGTACTTC
-	TRBV2	-	TRBJ1-5	CASSETSPSNQPQHF	TGTGCCAGCAGTGAGACTTCCCCGTCCAATCAGCCCCAGCATTTT
TRBD1	TRBV6-5	-	TRBJ1-1	CASSYSTQGANTEAFF	TGTGCCAGCAGTTACTCCACCCAGGGGGCAAACACTGAAGCTTTCTTT
TRBD2	TRBV7-2	few	TRBJ2-2	CASSLGTSATGELFF	TGTGCCAGCAGCTTAGGGACTAGCGCCACCGGGGAGCTGTTTTTT
-	TRBV5-3	-	TRBJ1-5	CARSLPPDSLRHF	TGTGCCAGAAGCTTGCCCCCGGACAGTCTGAGGCATTTT
TRBD1	TRBV6-1	-	TRBJ1-5	CASSVLLTGVNQPQHF	TGTGCCAGCAGTGTACTCCTGACAGGGGTCAATCAGCCCCAGCATTTT
TRBD1	TRBV6-6	-	TRBJ2-4	CASSSRQGGKNIQYF	TGTGCCAGCAGTTCTCGACAGGGCGGCAAAAACATTCAGTACTTC
TRBD2	TRBV18	-	TRBJ2-7	CASSVSGGSSYEQYF	TGTGCCAGCTCAGTAAGCGGGGGCAGCTCCTACGAGCAGTACTTC
TRBD1	TRBV6-5	-	TRBJ1-2	CASSLRQGTRGYTF	TGTGCCAGCAGTCTTCGACAGGGGACGAGGGGCTACACCTTC
-	TRBV6-6	once	TRBJ1-2	CASTDKAYGYTF	TGTGCCAGCACAGACAAAGCCTATGGCTACACCTTC
TRBD2	TRBV9	-	TRBJ2-1	CASSVSQRGSNEQFF	TGTGCCAGCAGCGTCTCTCAGCGGGGAAGCAATGAGCAGTTCTTC
-	TRBV7-2	-	TRBJ1-3	CASSWRSGFSGNTIYF	TGTGCCAGCAGCTGGCGATCAGGGTTCTCTGGAAACACCATATATTTT
TRBD1	TRBV14	-	TRBJ1-2	CASSSRQGGVYGYTF	TGTGCCAGCAGTTCCCGGCAGGGGGGCGTCTATGGCTACACCTTC
TRBD1	TRBV5-4	few	TRBJ2-7	CASRFGQGRNEQYF	TGTGCCAGCAGATTCGGACAGGGCAGGAACGAGCAGTACTTC
-	TRBV11-2	-	TRBJ2-1	CASSLGSKPYNEQFF	TGTGCCAGCAGCTTAGGGTCTAAGCCTTACAATGAGCAGTTCTTC
TRBD1	TRBV6-5	-	TRBJ1-1	CASSSPPGQGAPEAFF	TGTGCCAGCAGTTCACCCCCGGGACAGGGGGCCCCTGAAGCTTTCTTT
-	TRBV6-2/TRBV6-3	-	TRBJ1-4	CASSYSQQVTTNEKLFF	TGTGCCAGCAGTTACTCGCAGCAGGTGACAACTAATGAAAAACTGTTTTTT
TRBD1	TRBV6-5	-	TRBJ2-3	CASTRTGSWTDTQYF	TGTGCCAGCACCCGGACAGGATCGTGGACAGATACGCAGTATTTT
TRBD1	TRBV7-8	-	TRBJ2-1	CASSLRDRHNEQFF	TGTGCCAGCAGCTTACGGGACAGACACAATGAGCAGTTCTTC
-	TRBV7-6	-	TRBJ2-1	CASSLGGTIYNEQFF	TGTGCCAGCAGCTTAGGCGGGACCATCTACAATGAGCAGTTCTTC
TRBD1	TRBV6-5	-	TRBJ1-3	CASSPDREPGNTIYF	TGTGCCAGCAGCCCAGACAGGGAGCCTGGAAACACCATATATTTT
-	TRBV7-2	-	TRBJ1-4	CASSAQGVDEKLFF	TGTGCCAGCAGCGCACAAGGGGTTGATGAAAAACTGTTTTTT